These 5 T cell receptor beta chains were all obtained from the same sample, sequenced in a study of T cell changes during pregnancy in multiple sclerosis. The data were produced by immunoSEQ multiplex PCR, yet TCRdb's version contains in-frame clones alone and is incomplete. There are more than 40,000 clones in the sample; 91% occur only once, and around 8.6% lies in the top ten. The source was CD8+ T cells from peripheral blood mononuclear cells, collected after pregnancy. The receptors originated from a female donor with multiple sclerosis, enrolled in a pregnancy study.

CDR3: CASSLTLDRGSYEQYF. The DNA of the CDR3 is TGTGCCAGCAGCTTAACCCTGGACAGGGGATCCTACGAGCAGTACTTC. V is TRBV13 and J is TRBJ2-7; the match to TRBD1 covers 9 bases. The CDR3 runs to 16 residues. Losses at the gene ends were 2 bases for V and 1 base for J; bases not matched to a gene: 6. Looked up from germline, CDR1 is PRHDT and CDR2 is FYEKMQ (reference sequence).

As DNA, the CDR3 is TGCAGCACTACAGGCTCTGGGGCCAACGTCCTGACTTTC. Its translation: CSTTGSGANVLTF. This chain links TRBV29-1 with TRBJ2-6, with a weak D call TRBD1 (5 bases). The CDR3 covers 13 residues. The germline gives CDR1 SQVTM, CDR2 ANQGSEA. V gave up 8 bases and J gave up 0 bases, with 8 bases separating them.

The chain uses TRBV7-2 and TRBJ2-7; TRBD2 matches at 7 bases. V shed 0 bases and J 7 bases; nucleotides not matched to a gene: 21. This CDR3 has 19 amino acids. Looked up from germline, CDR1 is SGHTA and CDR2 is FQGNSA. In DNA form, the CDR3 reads TGTGCCAGCAGCTTAGCGGTGATCTCGGGAGGTCCTCCTACGTCTGAGCAGTACTTC. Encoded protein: CASSLAVISGGPPTSEQYF.

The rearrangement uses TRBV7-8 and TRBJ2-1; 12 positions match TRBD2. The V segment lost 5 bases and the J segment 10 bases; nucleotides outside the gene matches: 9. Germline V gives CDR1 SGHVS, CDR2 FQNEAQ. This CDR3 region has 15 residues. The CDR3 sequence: CASSARLAGANEQFF. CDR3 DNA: TGTGCCAGCAGCGCCCGACTAGCGGGAGCGAACGAGCAGTTCTTC.

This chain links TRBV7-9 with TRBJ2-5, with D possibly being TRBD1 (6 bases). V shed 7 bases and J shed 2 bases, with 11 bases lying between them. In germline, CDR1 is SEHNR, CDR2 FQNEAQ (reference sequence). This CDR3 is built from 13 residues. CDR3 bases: TGTGCCAGCAACAGGGCTTTACAAGAGACCCAGTACTTC. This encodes CASNRALQETQYF.